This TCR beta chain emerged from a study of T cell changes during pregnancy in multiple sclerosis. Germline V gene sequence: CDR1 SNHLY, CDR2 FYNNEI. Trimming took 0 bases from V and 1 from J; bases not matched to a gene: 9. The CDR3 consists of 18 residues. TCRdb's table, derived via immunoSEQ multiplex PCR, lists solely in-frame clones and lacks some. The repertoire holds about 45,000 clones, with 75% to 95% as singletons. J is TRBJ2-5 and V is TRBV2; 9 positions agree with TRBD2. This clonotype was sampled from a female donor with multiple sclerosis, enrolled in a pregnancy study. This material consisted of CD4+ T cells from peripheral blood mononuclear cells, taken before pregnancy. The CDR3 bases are TGTGCCAGCAGTGAAGCGCTTCTTCCGCGGGAGGGCCAAGAGACCCAGTACTTC. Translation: CASSEALLPREGQETQYF.